The 19 T cell receptor beta chains below come from one sample, sequenced in a study of regulatory T cells in long-lasting Graves disease. The time point denotes: newly diagnosed GD, antithyroid drugs for less than 3 months. PBMC-derived RNA was used for the TCR library. Building the TCR beta libraries relied on iRepertoire HTBI primers, and CDR3 regions underwent Arm-PCR. Using its own MiXCR run on the multiplex PCR reads, TCRdb lists one record per CDR3 protein. The repertoire holds 350,000 to 500,000 distinct CDR3 sequences, with roughly 15% as singletons. This sample also appeared in a second study, on T cells in Graves' hyperthyroidism and ophthalmopathy.

Material: peripheral blood mononuclear cells (PBMCs), obtained at new diagnosis, from a patient treated with antithyroid drugs. Receptor source: a woman aged 45-59 years with Graves disease.

This clonotype came up a few times. CDR3 residues: CSVAPGAAKNIQYF. In DNA form, the CDR3 reads TGCAGCGTGGCACCAGGGGCGGCCAAAAACATTCAGTACTTC. The chain uses TRBV29-1 and TRBJ2-4; D might be TRBD1 (6 bases). Trimming shortened V by 6 bases and J by 1 base, and 13 bases separated the two germline ends. CDR3 size: 14 residues. Germline values: CDR1 SQVTM, CDR2 ANQGSEA. The entire variable domain, with the rest obtained from reference TRBV29-1 and TRBJ2-4, is as follows: SAVISQKPSRDICQRGTSLTIQCQVDSQVTMMFWYRQQPGQSLTLIATANQGSEATYESGFVIDKFPISRPNLTFSTLTVSNMSPEDSSIYLCSVAPGAAKNIQYFGAGTRLSVL.

This clonotype was seen many times. The chain is built from TRBV11-2 and TRBJ2-3; TRBD2 agrees at 8 bases. J was trimmed by 2 bases and V by 5 bases; bases with no gene match: 9. This CDR3 region has 16 residues. CDR1 and CDR2 (germline): SGHAT, FQNNGV. The CDR3 DNA follows: TGTGCCAGCAGCCCCTTGGCGGGAGGACTCACAGATACGCAGTATTTT. It yields the protein CASSPLAGGLTDTQYF.

This rearrangement joins TRBV24-1 to TRBJ2-1; 11 nucleotides align to TRBD2. CDR3 length equals 14 residues. Germline V lookup: CDR1 KGHDR, CDR2 SFDVKD. V lost 4 bases and J lost 7; bases outside the gene matches: 2. In DNA form, the CDR3 reads TGTGCCACCAGTGAAATAGCGGGAGGGAATGAGCAGTTCTTC. Translating it yields CATSEIAGGNEQFF.

This clonotype showed up many times. J is TRBJ2-3 and V is TRBV30; 9 bases match TRBD2. The CDR3 has 14 residues. Losses at the gene ends were 3 bases for V and 0 bases for J; bases not matched to a gene: 1. In germline, CDR1 is GTSNPN, CDR2 SVGIG (reference sequence). The CDR3: CAWSTSGSTDTQYF. The CDR3 nucleotides read TGTGCCTGGAGCACTAGCGGGAGCACAGATACGCAGTATTTT.

This chain connects TRBV12-5 to TRBJ2-5, with D perhaps matching TRBD2 (5 bases). Germline CDR1 and CDR2: LGHNT and FRNRAP. V was cut by 1 base and J by 2 bases, with 11 bases left in between. The CDR3 runs to 15 residues. The CDR3 DNA is TGTGCTAGTGGTTTGGGCGGCAGGAGGCAAGAGACCCAGTACTTC. This encodes CASGLGGRRQETQYF.

This clonotype was seen a handful of times. Being one base from a much bigger clone, this may be a read error. V is TRBV2 and J is TRBJ1-2; 10 bases fit TRBD1. Germline V gene sequence: CDR1 SNHLY, CDR2 FYNNEI. The CDR3 has 14 amino acids. The CDR3 sequence is CASSGDGTGDGYIF. CDR3 in DNA: TGTGCCAGCAGTGGAGACGGGACAGGGGATGGCTACATCTTC.

This clonotype was detected many times. The gene calls are TRBV7-8 and TRBJ2-1; TRBD2 aligns across 8 bases. CDR3 size: 15 residues. Trimming took 5 bases from V and 4 from J; bases not matched to a gene: 7. The germline CDR1 and CDR2 sequences are SGHVS and FQNEAQ. CDR3 sequence: CASSPSGRGYNEQFF. DNA for the CDR3: TGTGCCAGCAGCCCGAGCGGGAGAGGTTACAATGAGCAGTTCTTC.

This clonotype was seen many times. V is TRBV5-1 and J is TRBJ2-7; 10 bases are a match to TRBD2. V shed 1 base, J shed 6 bases, and the junction held 16 bases outside the gene matches. This CDR3 region has 18 residues. CDR1 and CDR2 from the germline V gene are SGHRS and YFSETQ. Here the CDR3 DNA reads TGCGCCAGCAGCTTGTCCGGGACTAGCGCCCTTAATCGTCTCGAGCAGTACTTC. Translation: CASSLSGTSALNRLEQYF.

This clonotype has at least ten counts. The chain uses TRBV6-1 and TRBJ2-7, with 11 bases matching TRBD2. The germline V gene encodes CDR1 MNHNS and CDR2 SASEGT. J was trimmed by 4 bases and V by 6 bases; bases with no gene match: 11. CDR3 length equals 16 residues. Written as DNA, the CDR3 is TGTGCCAGCAGGCTACTCCTAGCGGGAGGTAATTACGAGCAGTACTTC. Translating it yields CASRLLLAGGNYEQYF.

The table lists this clonotype with a few counts. The CDR3 loop is CAWSVGVVGKNIQYF. The CDR3 DNA reads as TGTGCCTGGAGTGTAGGAGTTGTAGGCAAAAACATTCAGTACTTC. The V call is TRBV30, the J call TRBJ2-4; D gene unclear. The CDR3 has 15 residues. Germline loops: CDR1 GTSNPN, CDR2 SVGIG (reference sequence). Between the trimmed V and J ends, which lost 0 bases and 3 bases, there was a span of 12 bases.

Concerning this clonotype itself: The junction differs from germline at one of its ends, possibly a read error. The genes are TRBV9 and TRBJ2-7, with 9 bases aligning to TRBD2. The germline V gene encodes CDR1 SGDLS and CDR2 YYNGEE. There are 15 residues in the CDR3. Here the CDR3 DNA reads TGTGCCAGCAGCGGGCTTGGGACTAGCTCCTACAAGCAGTACTTC. As protein: CASSGLGTSSYKQYF.

The rearrangement links TRBV6-1 to TRBJ2-4; 11 bases align to TRBD1. The junction had 8 bases not matched to a gene; V was cut back by 6 bases and J by 4 bases. The CDR3 runs to 16 residues. In germline, CDR1 is MNHNS, CDR2 SASEGT. The CDR3 sequence: CASRTEGQGAKNIQYF. In DNA form, the CDR3 reads TGTGCCAGCAGAACCGAAGGACAGGGGGCGAAAAACATTCAGTACTTC.

The chain carries TRBV2 and TRBJ1-5; D gene ambiguous. The CDR3 has 13 amino acids. The V gene lost 8 bases and the J gene lost 1 base, with 9 bases spanning the gap. Germline CDR1 SNHLY, CDR2 FYNNEI. This CDR3 is CASGIESNQPQHF. DNA of the CDR3: TGTGCCAGCGGCATTGAAAGCAATCAGCCCCAGCATTTT.

This clonotype was found once. A clone one base away is much larger, so this may be a read error. The chain joins TRBV3-1 to TRBJ2-4; 11 nucleotides agree with TRBD2. Germline V gene sequence: CDR1 LGHDT, CDR2 YNNKEL (reference sequence). CDR3 length: 16 amino acids. After removal of 3 bases from V and 1 base from J, the junction contained 2 bases not matched to a gene. Here the CDR3 DNA reads TGTGCCAGCAGCCAGACTAGCGGGACTGCCAAAAACATTCAGTACTTC. This gives the protein CASSQTSGTAKNIQYF.

The chain joins TRBV6-5 to TRBJ2-6; unclear D gene. Germline CDR1 MNHEY, CDR2 SVGAGI. Trimming took off 5 bases at V and 1 base at J, with 6 bases between the two ends. The CDR3 sequence is 14 residues long. Here the CDR3 reads CASSHLSGANVLTF. The DNA of the CDR3 is TGTGCCAGCAGTCACTTATCTGGGGCCAACGTCCTGACTTTC.

This clonotype was seen a handful of times. The chain joins TRBV29-1 to TRBJ2-1; TRBD2 aligns across 8 bases. Germline trimming cut 7 bases from V and 0 bases from J; bases unmatched to any gene: 8. Germline CDR1 reads SQVTM; CDR2 reads ANQGSEA. The CDR3 sequence is 15 residues long. The CDR3: CSGESGSVSYNEQFF. The CDR3 DNA is TGCAGCGGGGAGAGCGGGAGTGTCTCCTACAATGAGCAGTTCTTC.

This clonotype was observed many times. The chain employs TRBV18 and TRBJ1-2; D might be TRBD1 (6 bases). The CDR3 contains 14 residues. The V end was cut by 4 bases, the J end by 1 base, with 10 bases between. Germline CDR1 reads KGHSH; CDR2 reads LQKENI. The CDR3 spells CASSRGANNYGYTF. DNA of the CDR3: TGTGCCAGCTCACGGGGGGCGAATAACTATGGCTACACCTTC. The whole variable domain, remainder taken from reference TRBV18 and TRBJ1-2, is NAGVMQNPRHLVRRRGQEARLRCSPMKGHSHVYWYRQLPEEGLKFMVYLQKENIIDESGMPKERFSAEFPKEGPSILRIQQVVRGDSAAYFCASSRGANNYGYTFGSGTRLTVV.

This clonotype was counted many times. The chain has TRBV5-1 and TRBJ2-1, with 12 bases that match TRBD2. The CDR3 runs to 14 residues. J gave up 8 bases and V 6 bases, and 6 bases lay outside the gene matches. Germline V gene data show CDR1 as SGHRS and CDR2 as YFSETQ. CDR3 nucleotides: TGCGCCAGCAAAACGACTAGCGGGAGCGATGAGCAGTTCTTC. Its protein product is CASKTTSGSDEQFF.

A remark on this clonotype: A much larger clone lies one base from this, so it may be a read error. The J gene is TRBJ1-5, the V gene TRBV28; D call uncertain. Trimming shortened V by 4 bases and J by 10 bases, and 11 bases separated the two germline ends. In germline, CDR1 is MDHEN, CDR2 SYDVKM. This CDR3 is 12 amino acids long. CDR3 DNA sequence: TGTGCCAGCAGTTCATTGGTCGAACCCCAGCATTTT. This gives the protein CASSSLVEPQHF. The complete variable domain, with remaining parts taken from reference TRBV28 and TRBJ1-5, reads DVKVTQSSRYLVKRTGEKVFLECVQDMDHENMFWYRQDPGLGLRLIYFSYDVKMKEKGDIPEGYSVSREKKERFSLILESASTNQTSMYLCASSSLVEPQHFGDGTRLSIL.